This T cell receptor beta chain was captured in a study of CD8+ T cells in alopecia areata. Across the whole study: Treatment with tofacitinib (6 to 18 months) was followed by 6 months off drug.

This clone was recorded only once. The target antigen is unknown. V was pared by 1 base and J by 7 bases, with 5 bases of the junction left unmatched. Germline V gene sequence: CDR1 SQVTM, CDR2 ANQGSEA. The CDR3 has 13 amino acids. cDNA prepared by RNA extraction and subsequent reverse transcription served as the template for sequencing. Method: immunoSEQ multiplex PCR; TCRdb's copy keeps in-frame clones and lacks some. Of 90,000 to 120,000 clones in the sample, 65% to 85% were seen once. Findings of the study overall: Expanded CD8+ clones among the top 100, as well as scalp clonality, were significantly decreased by tofacitinib.

Treatment: oral pan-JAK inhibitor, 5-10 mg twice daily. This specimen consisted of CD8+ T cells sorted from blood, obtained at week 24, from a patient treated with tofacitinib. This TCR came from a human donor with alopecia areata. The V call is TRBV29-1, the J call TRBJ2-7, with 9 bases that match TRBD1. The CDR3 loop is CSVEGGDRVEQYF. The CDR3 DNA sequence: TGCAGCGTTGAAGGGGGGGACAGGGTAGAGCAGTACTTC.